This paragraph covers one T cell receptor (beta chain) sequence. Authors' analysis steps: Reference gene primers were amplified, and this amplification served to estimate nucleated cell counts. Only in-frame clones appear in the TCRdb table, and some are missing; sequencing was by immunoSEQ multiplex PCR. V and J calls and clone size are given by that table; D and trimming were obtained from the DNA. The sample contains 100,000 or so clones, roughly 79% of which appear only once. After removal of 4 bases from V and 6 bases from J, the junction contained 6 bases not matched to a gene. The CDR3 totals 13 residues. This entry is derived from a study of blood T cell repertoires in COVID-19. Study-level background: Collection of acute and convalescent COVID-19 samples took place in the United States, Italy and Spain. Sources were T cells, B-cell-depleted T cells, or PBMCs; the material itself was cDNA or gDNA.

The J gene is TRBJ2-7, the V gene TRBV12-3 or TRBV12-4, with TRBD2 identical over 7 bases. The clonotype originates from a woman in her sixties or seventies with acute or convalescent COVID-19. The sequenced sample consisted of peripheral blood. CDR3 residues: CASSYGEGGEQYF. The CDR3 nucleotides read TGTGCCAGCAGTTACGGGGAGGGAGGCGAGCAGTACTTC.